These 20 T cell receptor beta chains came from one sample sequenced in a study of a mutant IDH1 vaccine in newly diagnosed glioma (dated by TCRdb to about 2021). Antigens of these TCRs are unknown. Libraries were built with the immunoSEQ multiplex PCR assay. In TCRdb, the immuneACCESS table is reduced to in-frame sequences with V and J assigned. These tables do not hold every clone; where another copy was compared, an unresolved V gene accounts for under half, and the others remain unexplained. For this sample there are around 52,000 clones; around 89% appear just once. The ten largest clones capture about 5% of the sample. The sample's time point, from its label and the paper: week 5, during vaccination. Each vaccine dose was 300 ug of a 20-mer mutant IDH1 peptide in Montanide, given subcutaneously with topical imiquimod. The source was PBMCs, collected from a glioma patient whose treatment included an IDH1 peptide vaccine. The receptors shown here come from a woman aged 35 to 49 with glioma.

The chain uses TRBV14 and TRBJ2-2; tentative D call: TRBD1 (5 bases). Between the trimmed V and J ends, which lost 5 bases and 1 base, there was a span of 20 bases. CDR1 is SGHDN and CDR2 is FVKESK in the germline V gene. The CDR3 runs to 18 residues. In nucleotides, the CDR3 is TGTGCCAGCAGCTACAAATTGGGGTTGGACATGAACACCGGGGAGCTGTTTTTT. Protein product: CASSYKLGLDMNTGELFF.

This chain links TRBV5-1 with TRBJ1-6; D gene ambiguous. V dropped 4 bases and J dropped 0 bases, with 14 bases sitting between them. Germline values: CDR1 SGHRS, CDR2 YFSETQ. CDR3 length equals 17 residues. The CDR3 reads CASSTLGESSYNSPLHF. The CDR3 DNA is TGCGCCAGCAGCACCCTGGGTGAAAGCTCCTATAATTCACCCCTCCACTTT.

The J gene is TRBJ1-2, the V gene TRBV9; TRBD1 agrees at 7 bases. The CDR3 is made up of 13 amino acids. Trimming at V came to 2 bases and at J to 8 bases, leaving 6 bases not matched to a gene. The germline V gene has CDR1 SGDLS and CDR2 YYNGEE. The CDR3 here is CASSVTGAGGYTF. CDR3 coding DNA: TGTGCCAGCAGCGTTACAGGGGCTGGCGGCTACACCTTC.

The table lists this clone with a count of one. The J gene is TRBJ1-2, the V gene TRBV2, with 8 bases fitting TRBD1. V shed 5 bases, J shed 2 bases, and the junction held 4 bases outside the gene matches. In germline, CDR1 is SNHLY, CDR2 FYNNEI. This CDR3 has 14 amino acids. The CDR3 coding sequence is TGTGCCAGCAGTCCGGGACAGGAGAACTATGGCTACACCTTC. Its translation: CASSPGQENYGYTF. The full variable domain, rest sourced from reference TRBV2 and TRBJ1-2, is EPEVTQTPSHQVTQMGQEVILRCVPISNHLYFYWYRQILGQKVEFLVSFYNNEISEKSEIFDDQFSVERPDGSNFTLKIRSTKLEDSAMYFCASSPGQENYGYTFGSGTRLTVV.

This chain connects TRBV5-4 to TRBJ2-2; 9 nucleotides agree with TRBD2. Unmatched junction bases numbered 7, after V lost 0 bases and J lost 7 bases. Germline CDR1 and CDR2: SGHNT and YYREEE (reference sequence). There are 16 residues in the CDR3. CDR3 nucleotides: TGTGCCAGCAGCTTGGATCTGCGGGGGGGAGACGGGGAGCTGTTTTTT. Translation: CASSLDLRGGDGELFF.

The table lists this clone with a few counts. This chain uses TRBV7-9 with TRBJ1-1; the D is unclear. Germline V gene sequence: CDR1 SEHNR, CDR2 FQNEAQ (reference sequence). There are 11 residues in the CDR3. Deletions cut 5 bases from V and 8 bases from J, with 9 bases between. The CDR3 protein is CASSRGREAFF. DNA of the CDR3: TGTGCCAGCAGCCGTGGCAGGGAAGCTTTCTTT.

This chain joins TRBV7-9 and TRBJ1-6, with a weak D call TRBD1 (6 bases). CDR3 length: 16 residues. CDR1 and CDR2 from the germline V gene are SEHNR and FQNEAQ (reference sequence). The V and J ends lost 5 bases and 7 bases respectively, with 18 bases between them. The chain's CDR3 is CASSPPGGRGNSPLHF. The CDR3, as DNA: TGTGCCAGCAGCCCCCCGGGGGGCAGGGGAAATTCACCCCTCCACTTT.

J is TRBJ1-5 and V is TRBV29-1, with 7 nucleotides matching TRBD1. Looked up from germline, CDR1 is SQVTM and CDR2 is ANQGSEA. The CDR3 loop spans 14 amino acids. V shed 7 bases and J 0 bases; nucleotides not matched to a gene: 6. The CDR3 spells CSDGGGDSNQPQHF. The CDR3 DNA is TGCAGCGATGGAGGGGGCGATAGCAATCAGCCCCAGCATTTT.

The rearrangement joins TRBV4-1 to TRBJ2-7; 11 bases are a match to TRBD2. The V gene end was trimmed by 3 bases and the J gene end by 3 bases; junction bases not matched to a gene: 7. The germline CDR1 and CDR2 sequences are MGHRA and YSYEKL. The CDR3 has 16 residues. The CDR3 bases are TGCGCCAGCAGCCAGACGATTCTAGCGGGGGGCTACGAGCAGTACTTC. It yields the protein CASSQTILAGGYEQYF.

The CDR3 bases are TGTGCCAGCAGTTATACTTTACGGGACAAATTAGAGACCCAGTACTTC. This encodes CASSYTLRDKLETQYF. V usage is TRBV6-5 and J usage is TRBJ2-5, with D possibly matching TRBD1 (6 bases). The germline gives CDR1 MNHEY, CDR2 SVGAGI. V gave up 3 bases and J gave up 4 bases, with 18 bases separating them. This CDR3 has 16 residues.

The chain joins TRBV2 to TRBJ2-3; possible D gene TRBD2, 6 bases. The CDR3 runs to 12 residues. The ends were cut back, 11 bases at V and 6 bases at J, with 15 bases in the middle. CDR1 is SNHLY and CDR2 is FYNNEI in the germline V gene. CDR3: CAGRRGGDTQYF. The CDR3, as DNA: TGTGCCGGAAGGCGCGGAGGGGATACGCAGTATTTT.

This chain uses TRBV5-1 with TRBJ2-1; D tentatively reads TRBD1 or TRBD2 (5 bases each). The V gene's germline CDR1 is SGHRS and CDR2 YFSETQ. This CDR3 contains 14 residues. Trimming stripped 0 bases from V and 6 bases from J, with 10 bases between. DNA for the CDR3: TGCGCCAGCAGCTTGGCCATAGGGACCAATGAGCAGTTCTTC. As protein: CASSLAIGTNEQFF.

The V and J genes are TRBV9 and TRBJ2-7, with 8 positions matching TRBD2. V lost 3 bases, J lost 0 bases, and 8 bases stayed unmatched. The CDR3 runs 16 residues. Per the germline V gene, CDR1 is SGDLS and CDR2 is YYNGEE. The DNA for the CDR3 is TGTGCCAGCAGCGCGAACTCCGGGACTAGCTCCTACGAGCAGTACTTC. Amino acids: CASSANSGTSSYEQYF.

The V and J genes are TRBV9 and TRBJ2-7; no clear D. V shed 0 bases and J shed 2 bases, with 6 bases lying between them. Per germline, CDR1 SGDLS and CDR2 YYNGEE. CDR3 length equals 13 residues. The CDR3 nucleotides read TGTGCCAGCAGCGTAGGACAAACCTACGAGCAGTACTTC. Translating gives CASSVGQTYEQYF.

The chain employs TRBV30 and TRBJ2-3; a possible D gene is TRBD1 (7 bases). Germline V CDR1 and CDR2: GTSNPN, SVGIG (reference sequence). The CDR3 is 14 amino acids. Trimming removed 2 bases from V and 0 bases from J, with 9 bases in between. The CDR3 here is CAWSPGGSTDTQYF. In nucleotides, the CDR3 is TGTGCCTGGAGTCCAGGGGGGAGCACAGATACGCAGTATTTT. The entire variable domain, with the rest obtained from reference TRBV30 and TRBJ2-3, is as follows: SQTIHQWPATLVQPVGSPLSLECTVEGTSNPNLYWYRQAAGRGLQLLFYSVGIGQISSEVPQNLSASRPQDRQFILSSKKLLLSDSGFYLCAWSPGGSTDTQYFGPGTRLTVL.

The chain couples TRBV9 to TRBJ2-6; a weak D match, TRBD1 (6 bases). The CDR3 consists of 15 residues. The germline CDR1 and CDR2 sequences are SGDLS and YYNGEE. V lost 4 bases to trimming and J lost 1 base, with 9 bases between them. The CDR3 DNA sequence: TGTGCCAGCAGCCAACAGGGTTCTGGGGCCAACGTCCTGACTTTC. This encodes CASSQQGSGANVLTF. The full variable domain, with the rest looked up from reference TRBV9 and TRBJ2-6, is DSGVTQTPKHLITATGQRVTLRCSPRSGDLSVYWYQQSLDQGLQFLIQYYNGEERAKGNILERFSAQQFPDLHSELNLSSLELGDSALYFCASSQQGSGANVLTFGAGSRLTVL.

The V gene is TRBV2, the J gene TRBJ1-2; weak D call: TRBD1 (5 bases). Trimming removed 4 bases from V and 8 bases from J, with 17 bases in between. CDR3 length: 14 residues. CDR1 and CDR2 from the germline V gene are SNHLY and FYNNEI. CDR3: CASSGLVAGTGYTF. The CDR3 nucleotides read TGTGCCAGCAGTGGTTTGGTAGCTGGGACCGGCTACACCTTC.

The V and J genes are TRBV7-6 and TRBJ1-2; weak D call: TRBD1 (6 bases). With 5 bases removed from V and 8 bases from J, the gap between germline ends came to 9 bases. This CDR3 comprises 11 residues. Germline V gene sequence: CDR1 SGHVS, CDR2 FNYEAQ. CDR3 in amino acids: CASSQGSGYTF. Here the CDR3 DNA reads TGTGCCAGCAGCCAGGGGTCGGGCTACACCTTC.

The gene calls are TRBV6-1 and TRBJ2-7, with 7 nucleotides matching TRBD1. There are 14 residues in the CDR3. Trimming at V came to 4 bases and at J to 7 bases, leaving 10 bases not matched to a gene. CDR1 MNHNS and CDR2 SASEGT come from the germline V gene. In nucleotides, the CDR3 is TGTGCCAGCAGTGTCCGACAGGGTCCCCCAGAGCAGTACTTC. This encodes CASSVRQGPPEQYF.

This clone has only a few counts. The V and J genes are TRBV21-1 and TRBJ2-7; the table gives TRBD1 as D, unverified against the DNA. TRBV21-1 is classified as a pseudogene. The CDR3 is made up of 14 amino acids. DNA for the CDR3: TGTGCCAGCAGTACAACGCACAGGTTCCACGAGCAGTACTTC. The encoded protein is CASSTTHRFHEQYF.